This T cell receptor beta chain was found in a study of blood T cell repertoires in COVID-19. Using immunoSEQ multiplex PCR, the repertoire was profiled, and TCRdb retains in-frame clones only, with some absent. The data contain about 270,000 clones, around nine tenths of them singletons. This clone was observed once. Trimming cost V 2 bases and J 5 bases; bases outside gene matches: 12. CDR3 length: 17 amino acids. From germline, CDR1 is MGHRA and CDR2 YSYEKL. J is TRBJ1-2 and V is TRBV4-1; the match to TRBD1 covers 9 bases. This receptor was obtained from a man aged 35 to 55 who had recovered from COVID-19. Sequencing was done on a sample of peripheral blood. The CDR3 DNA reads as TGCGCCAGCAGCCAATCAGGGACAGGGCCCTCAGGATATGGCTACACCTTC. Amino acids: CASSQSGTGPSGYGYTF.